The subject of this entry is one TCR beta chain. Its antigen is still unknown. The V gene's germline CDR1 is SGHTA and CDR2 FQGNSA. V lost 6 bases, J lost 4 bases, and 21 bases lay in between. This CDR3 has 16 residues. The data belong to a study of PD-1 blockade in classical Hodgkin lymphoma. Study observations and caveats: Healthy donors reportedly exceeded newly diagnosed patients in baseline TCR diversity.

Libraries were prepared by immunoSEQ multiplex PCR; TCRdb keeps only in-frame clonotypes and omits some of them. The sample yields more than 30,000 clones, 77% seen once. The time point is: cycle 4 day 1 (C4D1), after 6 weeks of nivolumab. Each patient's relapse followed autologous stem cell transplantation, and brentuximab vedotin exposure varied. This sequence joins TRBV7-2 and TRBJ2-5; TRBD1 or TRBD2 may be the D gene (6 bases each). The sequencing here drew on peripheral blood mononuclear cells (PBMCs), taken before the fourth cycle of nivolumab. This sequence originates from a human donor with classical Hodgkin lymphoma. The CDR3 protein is CASRRITGGQGETQYF. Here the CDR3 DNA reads TGTGCCAGCAGACGAATTACCGGGGGCCAGGGAGAGACCCAGTACTTC.